The rows below give T cell receptor beta chains drawn from one sample of a study of control samples from healthy donors and cancer patients. Method: immunoSEQ multiplex PCR; TCRdb's copy keeps in-frame clones and lacks some. The table includes approximately 87,000 clones, approximately 86% detected once. Specimen: blood. These receptors all stem from a woman between 50 and 59 years old in good health. Each CDR3 is given without its conserved first and last residue.

TRBV25-1	12	TRBJ2-7	ASSPRGGSYEQY
TRBV27	12	TRBJ1-2	ASSPGGAGSGYT
TRBV7-9	14	TRBJ2-1	ASSPYPGLGYNEQF
TRBV2	11	TRBJ2-2	ATRQGWTGELF
TRBV6-2/TRBV6-3	12	TRBJ2-1	ASSPPVGGNEQF
TRBV12-2	13	TRBJ2-1	ASRFRQGLEDEQF
TRBV9	14	TRBJ2-5	ASILPWGQGAKTQY
TRBV7-9	15	TRBJ2-5	ASSLGRGPSTGETQY
TRBV4-3	12	TRBJ2-2	ASSQDGGSGELF
TRBV4-1	15	TRBJ2-7	ASSQNPHGVSSYEQY
TRBV9	12	TRBJ1-1	ASSVTPGGTEAF
TRBV3-1/TRBV3-2	12	TRBJ1-1	ASSSDSQNTEAF
TRBV19	10	TRBJ2-1	ASSGMGQEQF
TRBV14	13	TRBJ1-3	ASSRNRASGNTIY
TRBV11-3	12	TRBJ2-3	ASSLFGGTDTQY
TRBV2	11	TRBJ2-5	ASSGTSVETQY
TRBV27	11	TRBJ1-2	ASSFGTGDGYT
TRBV13	11	TRBJ1-1	ASSSYMNTEAF
TRBV4-2	13	TRBJ1-2	ASSQELTGNYGYT
TRBV28	11	TRBJ2-3	ASSLSSTDTQY
TRBV6-2/TRBV6-3	12	TRBJ1-4	ASSYGGVGEKLF
TRBV9	15	TRBJ2-6	ASSVASGRPGANVLT
TRBV4-1	15	TRBJ2-7	ASSQYPSLAASYEQY
TRBV28	13	TRBJ1-2	ASRFPGGAGYGYT
TRBV7-2	15	TRBJ2-1	ASSSPLAGGPWNEQF
TRBV11-3	13	TRBJ2-4	ASSFRGPAKNIQY
TRBV7-2	12	TRBJ2-7	ASSSGLAPYEQY
TRBV10-1	17	TRBJ1-5	ASRRSPGRPRESNQPQH
TRBV19	17	TRBJ2-1	ASSLPPGLAGSGSNEQF
TRBV7-2	13	TRBJ1-2	ASSSPGGTSYGYT
TRBV19	12	TRBJ1-2	ASSPTWVRYGYT
TRBV4-3	13	TRBJ2-1	ASSRGRGFYNEQF
TRBV18	11	TRBJ2-7	ASSPQAAYEQY
TRBV7-2	11	TRBJ1-1	ASSRQGATEAF
TRBV2	13	TRBJ2-1	ATWTLGLANNEQF
TRBV28	11	TRBJ1-1	ASSPQLNTEAF
TRBV3-1/TRBV3-2	12	TRBJ2-5	ASSQGGGWYTQY
TRBV6-5	12	TRBJ1-2	ASTSPGLLYGYT
TRBV5-4	14	TRBJ1-2	ASSLGAGAENYGYT
TRBV6-5	11	TRBJ1-6	ASSLVRDSPLH
TRBV9	16	TRBJ2-1	ASSVALASGRGGNEQF
TRBV6-6	14	TRBJ1-1	ASSYTGAELNTEAF
TRBV4-1	13	TRBJ1-4	ASSQAGTGNEKLF
TRBV6-6	12	TRBJ2-7	ASSEGLAIHEQY
TRBV6-4	10	TRBJ2-1	ASSDEGDEQF
TRBV19	14	TRBJ1-1	ASTEYYGGSGTEAF
TRBV27	14	TRBJ2-1	ASSSLLGVVYNEQF
TRBV5-6	14	TRBJ2-6	ASSLVAVTGANVLT
TRBV28	16	TRBJ2-1	ASSFTFMGQGLANEQF
TRBV4-2	16	TRBJ2-7	ASSRAGTSGVPWDEQY